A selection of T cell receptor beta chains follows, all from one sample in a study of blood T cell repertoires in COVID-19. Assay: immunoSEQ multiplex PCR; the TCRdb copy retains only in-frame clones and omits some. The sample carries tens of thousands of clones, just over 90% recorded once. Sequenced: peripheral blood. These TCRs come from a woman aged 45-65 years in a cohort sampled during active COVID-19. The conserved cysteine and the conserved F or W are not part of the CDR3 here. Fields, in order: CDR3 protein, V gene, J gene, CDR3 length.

CDR3 protein: ASAGLYNEQF; V gene: TRBV6-5; J gene: TRBJ2-1; CDR3 length: 10
CDR3 protein: ASSGQGNTEAF; V gene: TRBV12-3/TRBV12-4; J gene: TRBJ1-1; CDR3 length: 11
CDR3 protein: ASSEPYYRGYSNQPQH; V gene: TRBV6-1; J gene: TRBJ1-5; CDR3 length: 16
CDR3 protein: ASSRESPDTQY; V gene: TRBV11-3; J gene: TRBJ2-3; CDR3 length: 11
CDR3 protein: ASSLGYTSNYGYT; V gene: TRBV5-1; J gene: TRBJ1-2; CDR3 length: 13
CDR3 protein: ASSAPLGQGNTEAF; V gene: TRBV5-1; J gene: TRBJ1-1; CDR3 length: 14
CDR3 protein: ASSLDHRNTGELF; V gene: TRBV11-3; J gene: TRBJ2-2; CDR3 length: 13
CDR3 protein: ASSGAGGLYNEQF; V gene: TRBV9; J gene: TRBJ2-1; CDR3 length: 13
CDR3 protein: ASSAGGTSGVETQY; V gene: TRBV11-2; J gene: TRBJ2-5; CDR3 length: 14
CDR3 protein: ASSRTGGPMQY; V gene: TRBV7-3; J gene: TRBJ2-3; CDR3 length: 11
CDR3 protein: ASSEALAGGQTDTQY; V gene: TRBV6-1; J gene: TRBJ2-3; CDR3 length: 15
CDR3 protein: ASANPGGYT; V gene: TRBV6-5; J gene: TRBJ1-2; CDR3 length: 9
CDR3 protein: ASSKTSGGSSADTQY; V gene: TRBV21-1; J gene: TRBJ2-3; CDR3 length: 15
CDR3 protein: ASSRSIYTSTDTQY; V gene: TRBV2; J gene: TRBJ2-3; CDR3 length: 14
CDR3 protein: ASRRQSGGAF; V gene: TRBV28; J gene: TRBJ1-1; CDR3 length: 10
CDR3 protein: ASSADRNTEAF; V gene: TRBV19; J gene: TRBJ1-1; CDR3 length: 11
CDR3 protein: ASSKGQQNYEQY; V gene: TRBV19; J gene: TRBJ2-7; CDR3 length: 12
CDR3 protein: ASSTGTVFSYEQY; V gene: TRBV19; J gene: TRBJ2-7; CDR3 length: 13
CDR3 protein: ASSIHRTQETQY; V gene: TRBV19; J gene: TRBJ2-5; CDR3 length: 12
CDR3 protein: SVAGGLGEKLF; V gene: TRBV29-1; J gene: TRBJ1-4; CDR3 length: 11
CDR3 protein: ASSEGGGDEKLF; V gene: TRBV6-1; J gene: TRBJ1-4; CDR3 length: 12
CDR3 protein: ASSRGGVSTDTQY; V gene: TRBV6-6; J gene: TRBJ2-3; CDR3 length: 13
CDR3 protein: ASSSNRITQETQY; V gene: TRBV5-1; J gene: TRBJ2-5; CDR3 length: 13
CDR3 protein: ASSPGTSGVSYNEQF; V gene: TRBV10-2; J gene: TRBJ2-1; CDR3 length: 15
CDR3 protein: ASSQVSFGRGSSYNEQF; V gene: TRBV4-2; J gene: TRBJ2-1; CDR3 length: 17
CDR3 protein: ASSQTRGGWIESPLH; V gene: TRBV14; J gene: TRBJ1-6; CDR3 length: 15